A selection of T cell receptor beta chains follows, all from one sample in a study of blood T cell repertoires in COVID-19. The data were produced by immunoSEQ multiplex PCR, yet TCRdb's version contains in-frame clones alone and is incomplete. The data contain 150,000 to 200,000 clones, 60% to 80% of them singletons. Sequencing was done on a sample of peripheral blood. The receptor set was obtained from a woman aged 65 to 85 with acute or convalescent COVID-19. Each CDR3 is given with its conserved first and last residue. The order of the fields is J gene, V gene, clone size, D gene, CDR3 DNA, CDR3 protein. The D gene is left open where the match is weak. Rows give clone size only sometimes, using once, few, many, or a class for an expanded clone.

j_call: TRBJ2-7
v_call: TRBV7-9
clone_size: NA
d_call: TRBD2
cdr3_nt: TGTGCCAGCAGCTCGAGACTCCATAGCGGGAGTTACGAGCAGTACTTC
cdr3_aa: CASSSRLHSGSYEQYF

j_call: TRBJ1-5
v_call: TRBV4-1
clone_size: once
d_call: NA
cdr3_nt: TGCGCCAGCAGCCTACTCTTGGGCTCCAATCAGCCCCAGCATTTT
cdr3_aa: CASSLLLGSNQPQHF

j_call: TRBJ2-1
v_call: TRBV6-2/TRBV6-3
clone_size: once
d_call: TRBD1
cdr3_nt: TGTGCCAGCAGTATACGACAGGGGCGCGATGAGCAGTTCTTC
cdr3_aa: CASSIRQGRDEQFF

j_call: TRBJ2-1
v_call: TRBV5-4
clone_size: NA
d_call: TRBD2
cdr3_nt: TGTGCCAGCAGTCCGGGACTAGCGTACTCCTACAATGAGCAGTTCTTC
cdr3_aa: CASSPGLAYSYNEQFF

j_call: TRBJ2-2
v_call: TRBV11-2
clone_size: NA
d_call: NA
cdr3_nt: TGTGCCAGCAGCCCTATTTCCACCGGGGAGCTGTTTTTT
cdr3_aa: CASSPISTGELFF

j_call: TRBJ2-2
v_call: TRBV7-3
clone_size: NA
d_call: NA
cdr3_nt: TGTGCCAGCAGCTTAATGGGGGCCGCGAACACCGGGGAGCTGTTTTTT
cdr3_aa: CASSLMGAANTGELFF

j_call: TRBJ1-4
v_call: TRBV7-9
clone_size: NA
d_call: TRBD1
cdr3_nt: TGTGCCAGCAGCTTTTGGGGAAGCGACAGGGGTCAGAAACTGTTTTTT
cdr3_aa: CASSFWGSDRGQKLFF

j_call: TRBJ1-2
v_call: TRBV4-2
clone_size: many
d_call: NA
cdr3_nt: TGTGCCAGCAGCCCGCAAAGCAGCGCTTTCGGCTACACCTTC
cdr3_aa: CASSPQSSAFGYTF

j_call: TRBJ1-5
v_call: TRBV18
clone_size: NA
d_call: NA
cdr3_nt: TGTGCCAGCTCACCATCAGGGAATGGGCAGCCCCAGCATTTT
cdr3_aa: CASSPSGNGQPQHF

j_call: TRBJ2-1
v_call: TRBV7-3
clone_size: NA
d_call: NA
cdr3_nt: TGTGCCAGCAGCTCCACCTTGGCGGGATCCTACAATGAGCAGTTCTTC
cdr3_aa: CASSSTLAGSYNEQFF

j_call: TRBJ1-1
v_call: TRBV19
clone_size: NA
d_call: NA
cdr3_nt: TGTGCCAGTAGTAGGGGAGTGAACACTGAAGCTTTCTTT
cdr3_aa: CASSRGVNTEAFF

j_call: TRBJ2-1
v_call: TRBV21-1
clone_size: NA
d_call: NA
cdr3_nt: TGTGCCAGCAGCAAAGCGAGGGGACTAGCGGGAGAGGGCCCACAAAAGGAGCAGTTCTTC
cdr3_aa: CASSKARGLAGEGPQKEQFF

j_call: TRBJ1-5
v_call: TRBV4-1
clone_size: NA
d_call: TRBD1
cdr3_nt: TGCGCCAGCAGCCAGCAGGGGGCACAGAGCAATCAGCCCCAGCATTTT
cdr3_aa: CASSQQGAQSNQPQHF

j_call: TRBJ1-6
v_call: TRBV5-8
clone_size: few
d_call: NA
cdr3_nt: TGTGCCAGCAGCTTGGGACAGCAAAATTCACCCCTCCACTTT
cdr3_aa: CASSLGQQNSPLHF

j_call: TRBJ2-1
v_call: TRBV21-1
clone_size: NA
d_call: NA
cdr3_nt: TGTGCCAGCAGTCCTCCCGGGACAGTTTACAATGAGCAGTTCTTC
cdr3_aa: CASSPPGTVYNEQFF

j_call: TRBJ2-2
v_call: TRBV29-1
clone_size: NA
d_call: TRBD1
cdr3_nt: TGCAGCGTTGAAGACCCGGGACAGGGGGCCCCCGGGGAGCTGTTTTTT
cdr3_aa: CSVEDPGQGAPGELFF

j_call: TRBJ2-7
v_call: TRBV18
clone_size: NA
d_call: TRBD1
cdr3_nt: TGTGCCAGCCAGACAGGGGCCAGAACCTACGAGCAGTACTTC
cdr3_aa: CASQTGARTYEQYF

j_call: TRBJ2-5
v_call: TRBV5-4
clone_size: NA
d_call: TRBD2
cdr3_nt: TGTGCCAGCAGCGGGGGGACTAGCGGGATGCAAGAGACCCAGTACTTC
cdr3_aa: CASSGGTSGMQETQYF

j_call: TRBJ1-5
v_call: TRBV24-1
clone_size: once
d_call: NA
cdr3_nt: TGTGCCACCAGCCCGGGACAAGGGACGTTCCAGCCCCAGCATTTT
cdr3_aa: CATSPGQGTFQPQHF

j_call: TRBJ1-6
v_call: TRBV7-8
clone_size: NA
d_call: NA
cdr3_nt: TGTGCCAGCAGCTTACTTCAGGGATCACCCCTCCACTTT
cdr3_aa: CASSLLQGSPLHF

j_call: TRBJ2-3
v_call: TRBV5-1
clone_size: NA
d_call: TRBD2
cdr3_nt: TGCGCCAGCAGCTTGAGTGCGGGAGGGATCACAGATACGCAGTATTTT
cdr3_aa: CASSLSAGGITDTQYF

j_call: TRBJ1-4
v_call: TRBV27
clone_size: NA
d_call: TRBD1
cdr3_nt: TGTGCCAGCAGTTTCCATAAGACAGGGGCCACCCCATCGGATGAAAAACTGTTTTTT
cdr3_aa: CASSFHKTGATPSDEKLFF

j_call: TRBJ2-3
v_call: TRBV5-4
clone_size: NA
d_call: TRBD2
cdr3_nt: TGTGCCAGCAGGCGGACTAGCGGGAGAGGGAACACAGATACGCAGTATTTT
cdr3_aa: CASRRTSGRGNTDTQYF

j_call: TRBJ1-4
v_call: TRBV19
clone_size: NA
d_call: TRBD1
cdr3_nt: TGTGCCAGCAAGAGGACAGGGGTCAATGAAAAACTGTTTTTT
cdr3_aa: CASKRTGVNEKLFF

j_call: TRBJ1-4
v_call: TRBV5-1
clone_size: NA
d_call: TRBD1
cdr3_nt: TGCGCCAGCAGCTTGGGCGTGACCCAGGGGGATGAAAAACTGTTTTTT
cdr3_aa: CASSLGVTQGDEKLFF

j_call: TRBJ1-6
v_call: TRBV19
clone_size: once
d_call: NA
cdr3_nt: TGTGCCAGTAAGCTCGGAGGGTTCTCCTATAATTCACCCCTCCACTTT
cdr3_aa: CASKLGGFSYNSPLHF

j_call: TRBJ2-3
v_call: TRBV10-1
clone_size: few
d_call: TRBD1
cdr3_nt: TGCGCCAGCAGTGATCCTCGGACAGGGGGTAACACAGATACGCAGTATTTT
cdr3_aa: CASSDPRTGGNTDTQYF

j_call: TRBJ2-5
v_call: TRBV5-6
clone_size: once
d_call: TRBD1
cdr3_nt: TGTGCCAGCAGCCCGTCCCGGCGACAGGGGGCAGGAGAGACCCAGTACTTC
cdr3_aa: CASSPSRRQGAGETQYF

j_call: TRBJ2-3
v_call: TRBV2
clone_size: NA
d_call: NA
cdr3_nt: TGTGCCAGCAGTGTGGTGCGGGTAAACACAGATACGCAGTATTTT
cdr3_aa: CASSVVRVNTDTQYF

j_call: TRBJ2-2
v_call: TRBV6-6
clone_size: NA
d_call: NA
cdr3_nt: TGTGCCAGCAGTTTAGCGGCGAACACCGGGGAGCTGTTTTTT
cdr3_aa: CASSLAANTGELFF

j_call: TRBJ2-2
v_call: TRBV12-3/TRBV12-4
clone_size: NA
d_call: NA
cdr3_nt: TGTGCCAGCAGCGGGGCGGGAACCGGGGAGCTGTTTTTT
cdr3_aa: CASSGAGTGELFF

j_call: TRBJ2-1
v_call: TRBV5-6
clone_size: NA
d_call: TRBD2
cdr3_nt: TGTGCCAGCAATCTGCAATCAGCGGGGCGTTACAATGAGCAGTTCTTC
cdr3_aa: CASNLQSAGRYNEQFF

j_call: TRBJ2-2
v_call: TRBV5-1
clone_size: NA
d_call: TRBD2
cdr3_nt: TGCGCCAGCAGCTTGAACCCAGCGGGGGGAGCGAACACCGGGGAGCTGTTTTTT
cdr3_aa: CASSLNPAGGANTGELFF

j_call: TRBJ2-5
v_call: TRBV18
clone_size: NA
d_call: TRBD1
cdr3_nt: TGTGCCAGCTCACTGGGGACAGAAGAGACCCAGTACTTC
cdr3_aa: CASSLGTEETQYF

j_call: TRBJ2-1
v_call: TRBV5-8
clone_size: NA
d_call: TRBD2
cdr3_nt: TGTGCCAGCCCAGCCCCCCCCGGGACTAGCGGTAGAAACAATGAGCAGTTCTTC
cdr3_aa: CASPAPPGTSGRNNEQFF

j_call: TRBJ1-4
v_call: TRBV15
clone_size: NA
d_call: TRBD1
cdr3_nt: TGTGCCACCAGCAGAGAGTCCGGGACAGGGGAAAAACTGTTTTTT
cdr3_aa: CATSRESGTGEKLFF

j_call: TRBJ2-3
v_call: TRBV19
clone_size: NA
d_call: TRBD2
cdr3_nt: TGTGCCAGTACCACCAGACTAGCGGGAGAGACAGATACGCAGTATTTT
cdr3_aa: CASTTRLAGETDTQYF

j_call: TRBJ2-3
v_call: TRBV5-8
clone_size: NA
d_call: NA
cdr3_nt: TGTGCCAGCAGCTTGGGACACCAACCTAGCACAGATACGCAGTATTTT
cdr3_aa: CASSLGHQPSTDTQYF

j_call: TRBJ1-4
v_call: TRBV19
clone_size: NA
d_call: TRBD1
cdr3_nt: TGTGCCAGTAGTCAAGGGGGCGCCTGGGAAAAACTGTTTTTT
cdr3_aa: CASSQGGAWEKLFF